Shown below are 27 T cell receptor beta chains from a single sample sequenced in a study of breast tumors, draining lymph nodes, adjacent tissues (dated by TCRdb to the mid-2010s). Lymph node samples came from the axillary draining lymph nodes of breast cancer patients. Library method: multiplex PCR. Sequencing was performed on an Illumina HiSeq 2000. The raw public reads went through TCRdb reprocessing: fastp at Q25, MiXCR clone calling, in-frame beta chains kept. Every entry covers one CDR3 protein and lists the most common genes and DNA from its rows. The sample table holds about 270,000 distinct CDR3 sequences, of which more than 30% were seen once. More than 1% of the sample rests with the top ten. Sample: axillary lymph node tissue. The receptors were sampled from a female donor with breast cancer. Some clones in this sample may be carry-over from other donors' samples.

J is TRBJ2-7 and V is TRBV24-1; 9 bases map to TRBD1. Trimming took 3 bases from V and 2 from J; bases not matched to a gene: 1. The CDR3 sequence is 14 residues long. CDR1 is KGHDR, CDR2 SFDVKD, per germline. As DNA, the CDR3 is TGTGCCACCAGTGATCGACAGGGGGCCTACGAGCAGTACTTC. Translated, it gives CATSDRQGAYEQYF.

In this sample, this clonotype turned up many times. The chain carries TRBV2 and TRBJ2-2, with 9 bases matching TRBD1. CDR3 size: 15 residues. Germline CDR1 reads SNHLY; CDR2 reads FYNNEI. J lost 6 bases, V lost 6 bases, and 8 bases had no gene match. The CDR3: CASRAGTGNAGELFF. CDR3 DNA sequence: TGTGCCAGCAGAGCCGGGACAGGGAATGCCGGGGAGCTGTTTTTT. The full variable domain, completed using reference TRBV2 and TRBJ2-2, is EPEVTQTPSHQVTQMGQEVILRCVPISNHLYFYWYRQILGQKVEFLVSFYNNEISEKSEIFDDQFSVERPDGSNFTLKIRSTKLEDSAMYFCASRAGTGNAGELFFGEGSRLTVL.

Remarks on this clonotype: The germline gene is not matched at one end of the junction; a read error may be the cause. The rearrangement links TRBV7-9 to TRBJ2-7; 7 positions agree with TRBD1. Germline-derived CDR1 and CDR2 are SEHNR and FQNEAQ (reference sequence). The CDR3 is 15 residues long. This CDR3 is CASSRQVGTAAVLHF. In DNA form, the CDR3 reads TGTGCCAGCAGCCGCCAGGTAGGGACAGCGGCCGTCTTGCACTTC.

The rearrangement uses TRBV10-3 and TRBJ2-3; 9 bases match TRBD1. V lost 5 bases, J lost 2 bases, and 8 bases stayed unmatched. Germline V gives CDR1 ENHRY, CDR2 SYGVKD. The CDR3 runs 16 residues. CDR3 sequence: CAISTTGGRSTDTQYF. The DNA for the CDR3 is TGTGCCATCAGTACTACAGGGGGCAGATCCACAGATACGCAGTATTTT.

Comments on this clonotype: Given a much more abundant clone one base away, this may be a read error. The chain has TRBV30 and TRBJ1-4; D remains ambiguous. The germline V gene encodes CDR1 GTSNPN and CDR2 SVGIG (reference sequence). V was shortened by 5 bases and J by 7 bases, with 8 bases between the two germline ends. CDR3 length: 11 amino acids. Written as DNA, the CDR3 is TGTGCCTGGGAGGTGAGTGAAAAACTGTTTTTT. The encoded protein is CAWEVSEKLFF.

The V gene is TRBV6-6, the J gene TRBJ2-2, with D hard to call. CDR1 MNHNY and CDR2 SVGAGI come from the germline V gene (reference sequence). The CDR3 length is 13 residues. The ends were cut back, 8 bases at V and 0 bases at J, with 7 bases in the middle. CDR3 region: CASGRANTGELFF. The CDR3, as DNA: TGTGCCAGCGGGCGCGCGAACACCGGGGAGCTGTTTTTT.

This clonotype appeared many times. The chain recombines TRBV11-2 with TRBJ2-2; TRBD1 matches 7 bases. V was clipped by 7 bases and J by 5 bases; unmatched bases: 7. Germline V gene lookup returns CDR1 SGHAT and CDR2 FQNNGV. This CDR3 is 14 amino acids long. DNA for the CDR3: TGTGCCAGCAACCAGGACAGGAGTACCGGGGAGCTGTTTTTT. Residues: CASNQDRSTGELFF.

The V call is TRBV14, the J call TRBJ1-4; D unclear. The CDR3 is 13 residues long. Per germline, CDR1 SGHDN and CDR2 FVKESK. V was shortened by 6 bases and J by 7 bases, with 12 bases between the two germline ends. The CDR3 loop is CASRKARGEKLFF. The CDR3 DNA reads TGTGCCAGCAGAAAGGCGCGGGGTGAAAAACTGTTTTTT.

This clonotype was observed many times. V usage is TRBV10-3 and J usage is TRBJ2-1; TRBD2 aligns across 8 bases. CDR3 length: 14 residues. The trim removed 6 bases at V and 6 bases at J, leaving 7 bases unmatched. Germline CDR1 ENHRY, CDR2 SYGVKD. This CDR3 is CAISREGEVNEQFF. CDR3 nucleotide sequence: TGTGCCATCAGCCGGGAGGGCGAGGTCAATGAGCAGTTCTTC.

Only a few counts were recorded for this clonotype. The V gene is TRBV5-6, the J gene TRBJ2-2; TRBD1 might be the D (5 bases). CDR3 length equals 16 residues. Germline CDR1 is SGHDT and CDR2 is YYEEEE. Trimming cost V 2 bases and J 4 bases, with 15 bases left between them. This CDR3 reads CASSLLQAASTGELFF. CDR3 nucleotide sequence: TGTGCCAGCAGCTTATTACAGGCGGCGAGCACCGGGGAGCTGTTTTTT. Drawing the rest from reference TRBV5-6 and TRBJ2-2, the complete variable domain is DAGVTQSPTHLIKTRGQQVTLRCSPKSGHDTVSWYQQALGQGPQFIFQYYEEEERQRGNFPDRFSGHQFPNYSSELNVNALLLGDSALYLCASSLLQAASTGELFFGEGSRLTVL.

This clonotype has ten or more counts. Written as DNA, the CDR3 is TGTGCCACCAAATCCTCGGGACAGGCGAACACCGGGGAGCTGTTTTTT. As protein: CATKSSGQANTGELFF. This chain joins TRBV24-1 and TRBJ2-2; 8 bases align to TRBD1. This CDR3 has 16 residues. The germline V gene encodes CDR1 KGHDR and CDR2 SFDVKD. The V segment lost 8 bases and the J segment 0 bases; nucleotides outside the gene matches: 7.

Concerning this clonotype itself: Relative to the germline gene, one junction end is altered; a read error may explain this. The chain carries TRBV5-5 and TRBJ2-6; no firm D call. Looked up from germline, CDR1 is SGHKS and CDR2 is YYEKEE (reference sequence). CDR3 size: 16 residues. For the CDR3, the DNA is TGTGCCAGCAGCTTGGTAGTTAGCTCTGAGGCCAACGTCCTAACTTTC. This sequence encodes CASSLVVSSEANVLTF.

The rearrangement uses TRBV7-9 and TRBJ1-1, with 12 positions matching TRBD1. The CDR3 consists of 19 residues. With 2 bases clipped from V and 3 bases from J, the junction kept 13 bases outside the gene matches. CDR1 SEHNR and CDR2 FQNEAQ come from the germline V gene (reference sequence). DNA for the CDR3: TGTGCCAGCAGCTTATACGGGACAGGGGGCCCTCATTCCTACACTGAAGCTTTCTTT. It codes for CASSLYGTGGPHSYTEAFF.

This clonotype was seen at least ten times. The gene calls are TRBV12-3 or TRBV12-4 and TRBJ1-2; TRBD1 is a possible D gene (6 bases). Deletions cut 8 bases from V and 8 bases from J, with 15 bases between. CDR3 length: 12 amino acids. The CDR3 spells CASSPGAKGYTF. CDR3 sequence (DNA): TGTGCCAGCTCACCGGGGGCTAAAGGCTACACCTTC.

This clonotype appeared once. Since the CDR3 does not end with the conserved phenylalanine or tryptophan, this likely comes from a read error. It is unclear where the CDR3 begins or ends on the DNA, so no DNA is shown, and the CDR3 is as TCRdb lists it. V and J are TRBV11-2 and TRBJ1-6; the D segment call TRBD1 is taken from the table without a DNA check. The CDR3 adds up to 13 amino acids, both ends counted. Germline V gene lookup returns CDR1 SGHAT and CDR2 FQNNGV. The CDR3 loop is CASGTGNNSPLQG.

This clonotype was counted only a few times. The chain uses TRBV28 and TRBJ1-2, with 8 bases aligning to TRBD1. Unmatched junction bases numbered 15, after V lost 7 bases and J lost 8 bases. The germline gives CDR1 MDHEN, CDR2 SYDVKM. The CDR3 extends over 15 amino acids. The CDR3 sequence: CASNLIARGQMGYTF. The CDR3 DNA reads as TGTGCCAGCAACTTAATTGCCAGGGGGCAGATGGGCTACACCTTC.

On this clonotype: The germline gene is not matched at one end of the junction; a read error may be the cause. The chain employs TRBV14 and TRBJ2-7; D gene uncertain. The germline CDR1 and CDR2 sequences are SGHDN and FVKESK. The CDR3 runs 14 residues. CDR3 sequence (DNA): TGTGCCAGCAGCCCGGGCCGGGTTTCCTACGAGCAGTCCTTC. Amino acid sequence: CASSPGRVSYEQSF.

As DNA, the CDR3 is TGTGCCAGCAGTTCTCTAGCGGGTCCGGGCACCGGGGAGCTGTTTTTT. Encoded protein: CASSSLAGPGTGELFF. The chain couples TRBV6-6 to TRBJ2-2, with 8 bases aligning to TRBD2. The V gene end was trimmed by 4 bases and the J gene end by 4 bases; junction bases not matched to a gene: 8. CDR3 length: 16 residues. CDR1 is MNHNY and CDR2 is SVGAGI in the germline V gene (reference sequence).

The chain combines TRBV4-1 with TRBJ2-7, with 8 bases fitting TRBD1. This CDR3 comprises 19 residues. From germline, CDR1 is MGHRA and CDR2 YSYEKL. J lost 3 bases, V lost 4 bases, and 20 bases had no gene match. DNA of the CDR3: TGCGCCAGCAGCCGCCTACCCCCCGACAGGGGAAGGATAGGCTACGAGCAGTACTTC. It codes for CASSRLPPDRGRIGYEQYF.

This clonotype has at least ten counts. The genes are TRBV13 and TRBJ2-6, with a possible D match to TRBD1 (6 bases). CDR1 and CDR2 from the germline V gene are PRHDT and FYEKMQ (reference sequence). Trimming removed 0 bases at V and 1 base at J, with 10 bases between. This CDR3 is 17 amino acids long. The CDR3 region is CASSLGLRGSGANVLTF. In DNA form, the CDR3 reads TGTGCCAGCAGCTTAGGCCTGAGGGGGTCTGGGGCCAACGTCCTGACTTTC. Together with reference TRBV13 and TRBJ2-6, the CDR3 gives the full variable domain: AAGVIQSPRHLIKEKRETATLKCYPIPRHDTVYWYQQGPGQDPQFLISFYEKMQSDKGSIPDRFSAQQFSDYHSELNMSSLELGDSALYFCASSLGLRGSGANVLTFGAGSRLTVL.

In the case of this clonotype: This may be a read error, as it is one base from a much larger clone. No conserved phenylalanine or tryptophan ends this CDR3, so it is likely a read error. This rearrangement joins TRBV4-1 to TRBJ2-1; D gene uncertain. Deletions cut 1 base from V and 6 bases from J, with 4 bases between. The CDR3 consists of 12 residues. The germline gives CDR1 MGHRA, CDR2 YSYEKL. The CDR3 DNA reads as TGCGCCAGCAGCCAAGGGGGCAATGAGCAGTTCTGC. Protein product: CASSQGGNEQFC.

The table lists this clonotype with many counts. The chain is built from TRBV5-5 and TRBJ2-2; D is uncertain. The CDR3 contains 15 residues. V lost 0 bases to trimming and J lost 1 base, with 7 bases between them. Germline V gene sequence: CDR1 SGHKS, CDR2 YYEKEE (reference sequence). Here the CDR3 DNA reads TGTGCCAGCAGCTTGGTTGGCGTGAACACCGGGGAGCTGTTTTTT. Its protein product is CASSLVGVNTGELFF.

For this clonotype: A much larger clone differs by one base, so this may be a read error. The V call is TRBV12-3 or TRBV12-4, the J call TRBJ2-1; 9 positions match TRBD2. J gave up 5 bases and V 7 bases, and 3 bases lay outside the gene matches. This CDR3 has 13 residues. CDR3 DNA: TGTGCCAGCACCCTAGCGGGACACAATGAGCAGTTCTTC. Amino acids: CASTLAGHNEQFF.

A few counts support this clonotype. The J gene is TRBJ1-1, the V gene TRBV19; D remains unclear. V was shortened by 5 bases and J by 2 bases, with 9 bases between the two germline ends. CDR1 is LNHDA and CDR2 is SQIVND in the germline V gene (reference sequence). This CDR3 has 13 residues. The CDR3 region is CASSSGRNTEAFF. CDR3 nucleotides: TGTGCCAGTAGTTCGGGGAGAAACACTGAAGCTTTCTTT.

This clonotype is a singleton in its sample. The genes are TRBV12-5 and TRBJ1-1; 8 bases are a match to TRBD1. The CDR3 runs to 14 residues. With 1 base clipped from V and 5 bases from J, the junction kept 3 bases outside the gene matches. Looked up from germline, CDR1 is LGHNT and CDR2 is FRNRAP. The CDR3: CASGLGRGRTEAFF. CDR3 DNA: TGTGCTAGTGGTTTGGGCAGGGGGCGGACTGAAGCTTTCTTT.

This clonotype has at least ten counts. This CDR3 is CASSVGASYNEQFF. The CDR3 DNA follows: TGTGCCAGCAGCGTGGGAGCCTCCTACAATGAGCAGTTCTTC. The chain uses TRBV9 and TRBJ2-1; TRBD2 is a possible D gene (5 bases). The CDR3 is made up of 14 amino acids. Germline loops: CDR1 SGDLS, CDR2 YYNGEE. Trimming removed 2 bases from V and 0 bases from J, with 6 bases in between.

The V gene is TRBV6-5, the J gene TRBJ2-7; D call uncertain. V was pared by 0 bases and J by 1 base, with 10 bases between. The CDR3 sequence is 15 residues long. Germline assignment: CDR1 MNHEY and CDR2 SVGAGI. CDR3 coding DNA: TGTGCCAGCAGTTACTCGGATATCACGTCCTACGAGCAGTACTTC. Translating it yields CASSYSDITSYEQYF.